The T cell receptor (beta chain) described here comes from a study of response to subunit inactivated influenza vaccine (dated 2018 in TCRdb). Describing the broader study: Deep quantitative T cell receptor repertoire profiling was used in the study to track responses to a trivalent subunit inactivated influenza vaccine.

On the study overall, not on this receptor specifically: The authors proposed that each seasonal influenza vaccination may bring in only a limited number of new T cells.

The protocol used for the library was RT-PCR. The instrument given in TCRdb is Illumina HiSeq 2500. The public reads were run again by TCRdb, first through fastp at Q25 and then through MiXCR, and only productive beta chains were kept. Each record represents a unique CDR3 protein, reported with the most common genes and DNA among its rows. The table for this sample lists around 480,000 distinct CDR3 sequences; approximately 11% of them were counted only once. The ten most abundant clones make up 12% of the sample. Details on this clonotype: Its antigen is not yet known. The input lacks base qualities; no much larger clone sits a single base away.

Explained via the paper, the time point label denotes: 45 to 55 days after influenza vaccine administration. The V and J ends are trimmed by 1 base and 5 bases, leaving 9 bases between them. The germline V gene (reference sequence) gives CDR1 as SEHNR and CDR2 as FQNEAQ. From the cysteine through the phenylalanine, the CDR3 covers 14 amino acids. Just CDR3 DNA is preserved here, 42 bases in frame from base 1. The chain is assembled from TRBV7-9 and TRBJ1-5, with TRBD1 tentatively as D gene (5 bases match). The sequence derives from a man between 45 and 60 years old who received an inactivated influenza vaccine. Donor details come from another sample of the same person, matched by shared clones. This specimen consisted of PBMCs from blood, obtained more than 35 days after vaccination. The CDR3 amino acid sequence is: CASSLGTSHQPQHF. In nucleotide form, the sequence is TGTGCCAGCAGCTTAGGGACAAGCCATCAGCCCCAGCATTTT.